The clone carrying this T cell receptor beta chain was counted at least ten times. Antigen unknown. These data belong to a study of CD8 T cells in ankylosing spondylitis. CDR1 is MNHNY and CDR2 is SVGAGI in the germline V gene (reference sequence). After removal of 7 bases from V and 2 bases from J, the junction contained 4 bases not matched to a gene. The CDR3 runs 13 residues. Each CDR3 protein gets one entry after TCRdb re-called the 5' RACE reads with MiXCR. The sample contains about 220,000 distinct CDR3 sequences, about 7.3% of which appear only once. Overall study results and limits: Blood of patients with ankylosing spondylitis appeared to be characterized by a TCR beta motif of roughly eight highly homologous variants. There was reportedly significant enrichment of clones that were disease-linked in matched ankylosing spondylitis synovial fluid.

The V gene is TRBV6-6, the J gene TRBJ2-5, with 7 bases aligning to TRBD1. The sequenced material came from blood, either unsorted or a sorted T cell fraction (not recorded which). The TCR comes from a male donor with ankylosing spondylitis. The CDR3 is CASTSDRQETQYF. The CDR3 region has the DNA TGTGCCAGCACTTCGGACAGGCAAGAGACCCAGTACTTC.